This TCR beta chain was sequenced during a study of PD-1 blockade in classical Hodgkin lymphoma. Time point given: cycle 4 day 1 (C4D1), after 6 weeks of nivolumab. Each of the patients experienced relapse following autologous stem cell transplantation, and their brentuximab vedotin exposure differed. Purified CD4+ T cells were obtained from thawed PBMCs through magnetic negative selection. Germline CDR1 and CDR2: MNHNS and SASEGT. V was trimmed by 5 bases and J by 3 bases, leaving 5 bases between them. The CDR3 is 11 residues long. Study-wide points: Newly diagnosed patients had baseline TCR diversity that was reportedly lower than that of healthy donors. Excluded were patients who started nivolumab under 1 year after ASCT, a group that had lower diversity.

TCRdb's copy holds only in-frame clones and misses some; the assay was immunoSEQ multiplex PCR. The sample includes about 25,000 clones, 80% seen only once; the top ten take 2.5% to 3.5%. With respect to this clone: No antigen is known for it.

This specimen consisted of CD4+ T cells from blood, obtained before the fourth cycle of nivolumab. This sequence was found in a human donor with classical Hodgkin lymphoma. The V call is TRBV6-1, the J call TRBJ2-7; D is undetermined. CDR3 protein: CASSQFYEQYF. The CDR3 nucleotides are TGTGCCAGCAGTCAGTTCTACGAGCAGTACTTC.